Listed here are 18 T cell receptor beta chains from one sample, sequenced in a study of T cells after yellow fever vaccination (dated by TCRdb to between 2017 and 2020). Interpreted using the paper, the treatment or condition label stands for: live attenuated yellow fever vaccine strain. The library relied on 5' RACE. The listed sequencing device is Illumina HiSeq 2500. The public reads were reanalyzed by TCRdb: fastp trimming at Q25, MiXCR alignment, in-frame beta chains only. Each record represents a unique CDR3 protein, reported with the most common genes and DNA among its rows. Counted in this sample were just under 600,000 distinct CDR3 sequences; 13% of them appeared once. The biggest ten clones account for over 12% of the sample. Here the sequenced sample was PBMCs, taken on the day of the yellow fever booster vaccination. The source of these receptors is a young man who received the YFV17D yellow fever vaccine.

V gene TRBV18 combines with J gene TRBJ2-7, with no clear D. The CDR3 has 12 residues. Trimming took off 1 base at V and 5 bases at J, with 6 bases between the two ends. Per the germline V gene, CDR1 is KGHSH and CDR2 is LQKENI. The CDR3 bases are TGTGCCAGCTCACCACTCGTCAACGAGCAGTACTTC. Translated: CASSPLVNEQYF.

This clonotype appeared a single time. This rearrangement joins TRBV24-1 to TRBJ2-5, with 12 bases aligning to TRBD2. CDR1 and CDR2 from the germline V gene are KGHDR and SFDVKD. With 4 bases clipped from V and 4 bases from J, the junction kept 6 bases outside the gene matches. The CDR3 covers 16 residues. CDR3 region: CATSDPTSGRRETQYF. In DNA, the CDR3 is TGTGCCACCAGTGACCCGACTAGCGGGAGACGAGAGACCCAGTACTTC.

This rearrangement joins TRBV7-9 to TRBJ2-1; 9 bases map to TRBD2. The ends lost 2 bases at V and 2 bases at J; junction bases unmatched: 4. CDR1 and CDR2 (germline): SEHNR, FQNEAQ (reference sequence). CDR3 length: 16 amino acids. The CDR3 DNA is TGTGCCAGCAGCTTAATAGCGGGGGTGACCTACAATGAGCAGTTCTTC. This gives the protein CASSLIAGVTYNEQFF.

This clonotype was detected only a few times. The V call is TRBV5-6, the J call TRBJ2-4, with 9 bases fitting TRBD2. Germline V gives CDR1 SGHDT, CDR2 YYEEEE. J lost 7 bases, V lost 0 bases, and 8 bases had no gene match. The CDR3 loop spans 16 amino acids. The CDR3 region is CASSLVPAGGDNIQYF. The CDR3 DNA reads TGTGCCAGCAGCTTGGTGCCAGCGGGAGGTGATAACATTCAGTACTTC.

This clonotype was detected ten times or more. The chain combines TRBV27 with TRBJ2-7; possible D gene TRBD2, 5 bases. V shed 7 bases and J shed 4 bases, with 20 bases lying between them. The CDR3 consists of 15 residues. Germline CDR1 MNHEY, CDR2 SMNVEV (reference sequence). DNA of the CDR3: TGTGCCAGCACCTCCGGGCCCCCGGGGTTATACGAGCAGTACTTC. It yields the protein CASTSGPPGLYEQYF.

The sample holds a few counts of this clonotype. The chain recombines TRBV5-1 with TRBJ2-7, with D tentatively TRBD2 (5 bases). The CDR3 totals 14 residues. Germline CDR1 is SGHRS and CDR2 is YFSETQ. Trimming removed 4 bases from V and 3 bases from J, with 14 bases in between. This chain's CDR3 is CASSIGLTYYEQYF. CDR3 DNA: TGCGCCAGCAGCATAGGACTTACATACTACGAGCAGTACTTC.

V gene TRBV5-1 combines with J gene TRBJ2-2; no clear D. Trimming pared 0 bases from V and 0 bases from J, leaving 9 bases between. The CDR3 runs 16 residues. The germline V gene encodes CDR1 SGHRS and CDR2 YFSETQ. The CDR3 DNA sequence: TGCGCCAGCAGCTTGGACAGCTCCACGAACACCGGGGAGCTGTTTTTT. Residues: CASSLDSSTNTGELFF.

This chain links TRBV20-1 with TRBJ2-2, with TRBD1 matching over 7 bases. The J segment lost 3 bases and the V segment lost 0 bases, leaving 4 bases of the junction unmatched. CDR1 and CDR2 (germline): DFQATT, SNEGSKA (reference sequence). The CDR3 has 15 residues. The CDR3 protein is CSARDPGTDTGELFF. CDR3 sequence (DNA): TGCAGTGCTAGAGATCCCGGGACAGACACCGGGGAGCTGTTTTTT.

This clonotype was observed a few times. The chain employs TRBV5-1 and TRBJ2-6; D may match TRBD1 or TRBD2 (5 bases each). The CDR3 has 15 amino acids. V was cut by 5 bases and J by 0 bases, with 9 bases left in between. Germline V CDR1 and CDR2: SGHRS, YFSETQ. The CDR3 sequence: CASRLGVSGANVLTF. CDR3 in DNA: TGCGCCAGCAGACTAGGGGTCTCTGGGGCCAACGTCCTGACTTTC.

This chain connects TRBV6-6 to TRBJ2-5, with TRBD1 as a possible D gene (5 bases). There are 13 residues in the CDR3. Germline loops: CDR1 MNHNY, CDR2 SVGAGI (reference sequence). V was pared by 7 bases and J by 5 bases, with 14 bases between. The CDR3 here is CASKGSKGETQYF. The CDR3 DNA sequence: TGTGCCAGCAAAGGTTCGAAGGGGGAGACCCAGTACTTC.

This clonotype has just a few counts. This chain uses TRBV29-1 with TRBJ2-7; D unclear. Per the germline V gene, CDR1 is SQVTM and CDR2 is ANQGSEA. The CDR3 consists of 12 residues. Deletions cut 3 bases from V and 2 bases from J, with 8 bases between. This CDR3 reads CSVERSPYEQYF. For the CDR3, the DNA is TGCAGCGTTGAGCGGTCGCCCTACGAGCAGTACTTC.

This chain uses TRBV5-1 with TRBJ2-5, with D unresolved. The CDR3 runs 15 residues. The V and J ends lost 1 base and 1 base respectively, with 11 bases between them. The germline V gene has CDR1 SGHRS and CDR2 YFSETQ. The CDR3: CASSLTGDTQETQYF. Written as DNA, the CDR3 is TGCGCCAGCAGCTTGACCGGCGACACCCAAGAGACCCAGTACTTC.

This clonotype was picked up many times. The rearrangement joins TRBV4-3 to TRBJ2-1; D may be TRBD1 (6 bases). The CDR3 has 15 amino acids. CDR1 is LGHNA, CDR2 YSLEER, per germline. V dropped 2 bases and J dropped 6 bases, with 14 bases sitting between them. The CDR3 reads CASSQMGMGANEQFF. The CDR3 DNA sequence: TGCGCCAGCAGCCAAATGGGGATGGGGGCCAATGAGCAGTTCTTC.

As for this clonotype: One junction end does not reproduce the germline sequence, and a read error may be involved. The genes are TRBV20-1 and TRBJ2-1; 9 bases match TRBD2. The CDR3 totals 16 residues. Germline values: CDR1 DFQATT, CDR2 SNEGSKA (reference sequence). CDR3 loop: CCARGVVAGESNEQFF. The CDR3 DNA sequence: TGCTGTGCTAGAGGGGTGGTAGCGGGAGAGAGCAATGAGCAGTTCTTC.

This clonotype appeared many times. The gene calls are TRBV7-9 and TRBJ1-1; no clear D. The germline CDR1 and CDR2 sequences are SEHNR and FQNEAQ (reference sequence). The V gene lost 9 bases and the J gene lost 3 bases, with 8 bases spanning the gap. The CDR3 covers 11 residues. The DNA for the CDR3 is TGTGCCAGTCAGCTGGACACTGAAGCTTTCTTT. Translating it yields CASQLDTEAFF.

The rearrangement uses TRBV19 and TRBJ2-7, with a tentative D call TRBD2 (6 bases). The CDR3 is made up of 13 amino acids. Looked up from germline, CDR1 is LNHDA and CDR2 is SQIVND (reference sequence). Trimming left V 5 bases short and J 5 bases short, with 13 bases between. The CDR3 spells CASSPEGLDEQYF. The CDR3 region has the DNA TGTGCCAGTAGTCCCGAGGGACTTGACGAGCAGTACTTC.

The chain's CDR3 is CASSLAVVTSYNEQFF. CDR3 bases: TGCGCCAGCAGCTTGGCGGTAGTTACATCCTACAATGAGCAGTTCTTC. The genes are TRBV5-1 and TRBJ2-1; D ambiguous. The CDR3 has 16 residues. Between the trimmed V and J ends, which lost 0 bases and 1 base, there was a span of 11 bases. Germline assignment: CDR1 SGHRS and CDR2 YFSETQ.

This chain uses TRBV6-5 with TRBJ2-7; 7 nucleotides match TRBD2. CDR1 MNHEY and CDR2 SVGAGI come from the germline V gene. The length of the CDR3 is 14 residues. After removal of 3 bases from V and 5 bases from J, the junction contained 7 bases not matched to a gene. CDR3 loop: CASSYTGGEDEQYF. CDR3 in DNA: TGTGCCAGCAGTTATACGGGGGGTGAAGACGAGCAGTACTTC.